Below, one T cell receptor beta chain is given with its context. Its antigen is undetermined. The time point is: baseline pretreatment blood. Regarding treatment: 15 Gy SBRT to primary tumor, nephrectomy 4 weeks later. Produced via immunoSEQ multiplex PCR; TCRdb's table is partial and in-frame only. The data show about 22,000 clones, with 60% to 80% seen just once and roughly 40% held by the top ten. The data derive from a study of radiation and T cells in renal cell carcinoma. Overall study results and limits: No pretreatment tumor biopsies were available for baseline clonotypes. In blood, top tumor clones expanded by 2 weeks, shrinking by 4.

This specimen consisted of blood, obtained from a patient whose treatment included radiotherapy and nephrectomy. The TCR originated in a man aged 60 to 75 with renal cell carcinoma.

CDR3 sequence (DNA): TGTGCCAGCTCACTGTATCCCTTACCAGGGGGAGGGGACACTGAAGCTTTCTTT. Amino acids: CASSLYPLPGGGDTEAFF. V is TRBV18 and J is TRBJ1-1, with 7 bases lining up with TRBD1. With V trimmed by 4 bases and J by 3 bases, 17 bases remained unmatched. From germline, CDR1 is KGHSH and CDR2 LQKENI. This CDR3 is 18 amino acids long.